One T cell receptor beta chain is described in this entry. Antigen specificity is unknown. This entry comes from a study of response to subunit inactivated influenza vaccine. Whole-study findings and limits: Authors suggested each seasonal influenza vaccination recruits few new T cells.

TCRdb re-derived calls from the RT-PCR reads in MiXCR, one entry per CDR3 protein. In the table there are approximately 490,000 distinct CDR3 sequences, around 7.9% of which are singletons. The germline gives CDR1 SQVTM, CDR2 ANQGSEA. This CDR3 region has 11 residues. V was shortened by 6 bases and J by 5 bases, with 10 bases between the two germline ends. The sample consisted of PBMCs from blood, taken approximately 25 months after vaccination. The gene calls are TRBV29-1 and TRBJ1-1; D unclear. The clonotype comes from a man between 50 and 69 years old who received an inactivated influenza vaccine. Written as DNA, the CDR3 is TGCAGCGTCCAGTCCCGGACTGAAGCTTTCTTT. Translating gives CSVQSRTEAFF. Using reference TRBV29-1 and TRBJ1-1 for the parts outside the CDR3, the full variable domain is SAVISQKPSRDICQRGTSLTIQCQVDSQVTMMFWYRQQPGQSLTLIATANQGSEATYESGFVIDKFPISRPNLTFSTLTVSNMSPEDSSIYLCSVQSRTEAFFGQGTRLTVV.